This TCR beta chain was identified in a study of T cells after yellow fever vaccination (dated by TCRdb to the late 2010s). Study-wide context: The SMART-Seq v4 Ultra Low Input RNA kit was used to prepare libraries from fractions with low cell numbers. To follow T-cell clones before and after both primary and booster YFV17D yellow fever vaccination, bulk TCR alpha and beta repertoires underwent longitudinal sequencing. Two healthy male donors, one aged 18 to 29 and one aged 30 to 40 years, made up the cohort. Blood samples were taken at several timepoints before and after primary and secondary immunization, and bulk PBMC replicates and cell subsets were isolated.

This clonotype showed up just a few times. The specificity of this receptor is unknown. Per-base qualities were not stored, and no clone one base away is much larger. V has 0 bases trimmed and J has 0 bases trimmed; junction bases matching no gene number 2. From a lookup of the germline V gene, CDR1 and CDR2 are MNHEY and SVGAGI. The CDR3 contains 15 residues, cysteine and phenylalanine counted. Only the CDR3 part of the read is kept: 45 bases, read in frame from the first base. Reading the label with the study, this specimen's treatment or condition is: live attenuated yellow fever vaccine strain. At every blood-draw timepoint, two biological replicates of bulk PBMCs were collected. A standard Ficoll-Paque protocol was used to isolate PBMCs from peripheral blood. TriZol was used to extract RNA from bulk PBMCs, CD4 and CD8 fractions, and dextramer-positive and dextramer-negative fractions. The investigation overall reported the following: FACS-sorted repertoires could contain abundant contaminating clonotypes from the bulk population, so computational filtering was required. A small share of clonotypes was detected in both CD4 and CD8 compartments, with the overlap likely arising from convergent recombination. Compared with the primary T-cell response, the secondary T-cell response was weaker but faster, peaking on day 5 rather than day 15. Because only a couple of donors were included in the study, the extent to which the findings can be generalized is limited. After the booster, most of the clones that had expanded following primary vaccination were detected again (almost 98% of CD4 and 88% of CD8), which suggests that memory was broadly maintained.

TCR cDNA was synthesized by 5'RACE template switching, which introduced a universal primer site and unique molecular identifiers. cDNA synthesis was primed from both the TCR alpha and TCR beta constant segments. Libraries were amplified in two PCR steps, with sample barcodes and sequencing adapters added in the second step. Sequencing of libraries was performed on Illumina HiSeq 2500 (2x100 bp) or NovaSeq (2x150 bp). In the original analysis: Demultiplexing of reads and collapsing into UMI consensus sequences were performed with MIGEC, and V(D)J alignment was carried out with MiXCR. Vaccine-responding clonotypes were identified with edgeR using replicate PBMC samples, with FDR below 0.01 and a log2 fold change above 5 up to day 15 being required. Bulk clonotypes were assigned CD4 or CD8 identity according to which sequenced CD4 or CD8 repertoire held them at higher abundance. The public reads were run again by TCRdb, first through fastp at Q25 and then through MiXCR, and only productive beta chains were kept. Every distinct CDR3 protein forms one entry, paired with its most common genes and DNA. The authors' filters were not applied to this entry. This sample has some 560,000 distinct CDR3 sequences in its table, and 15% to 20% of those were observed once. The ten largest clones take up over 11% of the sample.

Material: PBMCs, obtained 15 days after the yellow fever booster vaccination. The rearrangement joined TRBV6-5 to TRBJ2-7; TRBD1 aligns with 7 central bases. This sequence was found in a man younger than 40 who received the YFV17D yellow fever vaccine. In nucleotide form, the sequence is TGTGCCAGCAGTTACTCGACAGGGATCTCCTACGAGCAGTACTTC. Translation gives CASSYSTGISYEQYF.